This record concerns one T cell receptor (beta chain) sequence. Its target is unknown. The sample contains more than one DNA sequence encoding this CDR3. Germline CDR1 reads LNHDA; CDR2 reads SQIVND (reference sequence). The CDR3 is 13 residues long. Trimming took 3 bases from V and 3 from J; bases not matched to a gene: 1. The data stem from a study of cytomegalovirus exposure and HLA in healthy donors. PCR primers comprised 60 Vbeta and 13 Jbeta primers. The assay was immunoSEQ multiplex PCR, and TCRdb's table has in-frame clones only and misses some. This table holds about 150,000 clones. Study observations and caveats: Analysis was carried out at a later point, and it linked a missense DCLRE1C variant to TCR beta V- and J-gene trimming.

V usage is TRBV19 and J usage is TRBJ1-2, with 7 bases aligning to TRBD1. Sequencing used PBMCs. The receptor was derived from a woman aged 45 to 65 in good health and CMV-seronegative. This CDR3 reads CASSIDRDYGYTF. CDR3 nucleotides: TGTGCCAGTAGTATCGACAGGGACTATGGCTACACCTTC.